The 22 T cell receptor beta chains below all came from one sample that was sequenced in a study of blood T cell repertoires in COVID-19 (dated by TCRdb to the early 2020s). The library came from the immunoSEQ multiplex PCR assay. The immuneACCESS repertoire file appears here via TCRdb, limited to in-frame rearrangements. These files lack a portion of the clones; in checked studies, under half of the deficit traces to unresolved V genes, and the cause of the others is not known. For this sample the table gives roughly 200,000 clones, of which roughly 86% were detected only once. The leading ten clones occupy roughly 24% of the sample. Specimen: PBMCs or T cells enriched from blood (not recorded which). The receptors come from a woman in her 40s in a cohort exposed to, infected with or recovered from COVID-19 (not recorded which).

The genes are TRBV7-2 and TRBJ1-5, with a weak D call TRBD1 (5 bases). This CDR3 region has 16 residues. In germline, CDR1 is SGHTA, CDR2 FQGNSA. V was shortened by 5 bases and J by 3 bases, with 17 bases between the two germline ends. CDR3 protein: CASSGGTGRSNQPQHF. The CDR3 DNA is TGTGCCAGCAGCGGAGGGACTGGGCGATCCAATCAGCCCCAGCATTTT.

V is TRBV29-1 and J is TRBJ2-2; D possibly corresponds to TRBD2 (6 bases). Germline V lookup: CDR1 SQVTM, CDR2 ANQGSEA. The V and J ends lost 5 bases and 5 bases respectively, with 18 bases between them. The CDR3 runs to 15 residues. As DNA, the CDR3 is TGCAGCGTTTTCGAAGTCGGGAGTGAAACCGGGGAGCTGTTTTTT. Translated: CSVFEVGSETGELFF.

The CDR3 loop reads CSANQESEAFF. CDR3 DNA: TGCAGTGCTAATCAGGAATCTGAAGCTTTCTTT. The chain is built from TRBV20-1 and TRBJ1-1; D remains unclear. Germline values: CDR1 DFQATT, CDR2 SNEGSKA (reference sequence). V was pared by 4 bases and J by 6 bases, with 9 bases between. This CDR3 is 11 amino acids long.

The chain combines TRBV10-3 with TRBJ1-2, with a tentative D call TRBD1 (6 bases). Trimming stripped 2 bases from V and 5 bases from J, with 21 bases between. This CDR3 contains 17 residues. Germline lookup yields CDR1 ENHRY and CDR2 SYGVKD. The CDR3 here is CAISEVPTGLHGYGYTF. CDR3 nucleotides: TGTGCCATCAGTGAGGTTCCGACAGGCCTACACGGATATGGCTACACCTTC.

This chain links TRBV5-1 with TRBJ2-5; maybe TRBD1 (6 bases). Trimming shortened V by 3 bases and J by 1 base, and 7 bases separated the two germline ends. The length of the CDR3 is 13 residues. CDR1 SGHRS and CDR2 YFSETQ come from the germline V gene. For the CDR3, the DNA is TGCGCCAGCAGCTACAGGGCCCAAGAGACCCAGTACTTC. This encodes CASSYRAQETQYF.

The CDR3 sequence: CSVGSGGSYNEQFF. In DNA form, the CDR3 reads TGCAGCGTTGGTAGCGGGGGATCCTACAATGAGCAGTTCTTC. The chain is built from TRBV29-1 and TRBJ2-1; the match to TRBD2 covers 9 bases. Unmatched junction bases numbered 2, after V lost 4 bases and J lost 1 base. This CDR3 spans 14 amino acids. Looked up from germline, CDR1 is SQVTM and CDR2 is ANQGSEA.

This clone was found once. The chain couples TRBV28 to TRBJ2-7; TRBD1 aligns across 8 bases. The CDR3 sequence is 14 residues long. After removal of 6 bases from V and 3 bases from J, the junction contained 7 bases not matched to a gene. CDR1 and CDR2 (germline): MDHEN, SYDVKM. The CDR3 nucleotides read TGTGCCAGCAGCCCAGGGGGCAGAGACTACGAGCAGTACTTC. Its protein product is CASSPGGRDYEQYF.

The rearrangement joins TRBV2 to TRBJ2-3; a weak D match, TRBD2 (5 bases). V was trimmed by 4 bases and J by 0 bases, leaving 14 bases between them. There are 16 residues in the CDR3. Germline CDR1 reads SNHLY; CDR2 reads FYNNEI. The CDR3 is CASSGVFRESTDTQYF. CDR3 nucleotide sequence: TGTGCCAGCAGTGGGGTATTTAGGGAGAGCACAGATACGCAGTATTTT.

The chain links TRBV27 to TRBJ2-5, with D unclear. Trimming left V 5 bases short and J 5 bases short, with 15 bases between. Looked up from germline, CDR1 is MNHEY and CDR2 is SMNVEV (reference sequence). The CDR3 loop spans 14 amino acids. This CDR3 is CASSPRRSQETQYF. For the CDR3, the DNA is TGTGCCAGCAGTCCAAGGAGAAGCCAGGAGACCCAGTACTTC.

As DNA, the CDR3 is TGTGCCAGTAGTATCTCCGGTCCCACCCGGGTCTACGAGCAGTACTTC. Translated, it gives CASSISGPTRVYEQYF. The chain employs TRBV19 and TRBJ2-7; no definite D call. Germline loops: CDR1 LNHDA, CDR2 SQIVND (reference sequence). CDR3 length equals 16 residues. V dropped 3 bases and J dropped 3 bases, with 18 bases sitting between them.

The chain carries TRBV18 and TRBJ2-5, with 7 bases lining up with TRBD1. CDR3 length: 14 amino acids. Unmatched junction bases numbered 8, after V lost 9 bases and J lost 1 base. Looked up from germline, CDR1 is KGHSH and CDR2 is LQKENI. CDR3 region: CASFQRDSQETQYF. CDR3 DNA sequence: TGTGCCAGTTTCCAGAGGGACAGCCAAGAGACCCAGTACTTC.

The chain carries TRBV30 and TRBJ1-2, with D unclear. Trimming took off 0 bases at V and 3 bases at J, with 14 bases between the two ends. The CDR3 is made up of 15 amino acids. Germline values: CDR1 GTSNPN, CDR2 SVGIG (reference sequence). The CDR3, as DNA: TGTGCCTGGAGTGTACCGGCCGCGGTTTACTATGGCTACACCTTC. Translation: CAWSVPAAVYYGYTF.

The V and J genes are TRBV19 and TRBJ1-5, with TRBD1 matching over 7 bases. V shed 5 bases and J 2 bases; nucleotides not matched to a gene: 3. Germline V gives CDR1 LNHDA, CDR2 SQIVND (reference sequence). CDR3 length: 14 residues. CDR3 bases: TGTGCCAGTAGTTATACAGGGGGCAATCAGCCCCAGCATTTT. Its translation: CASSYTGGNQPQHF.

The V call is TRBV3-1 (or the pseudogene TRBV3-2), the J call TRBJ2-2; 9 nucleotides agree with TRBD2. The CDR3 contains 15 residues. CDR1 and CDR2 (germline): LGHDT, YNNKEL (reference sequence). Losses at the gene ends were 10 bases for V and 0 bases for J; bases not matched to a gene: 6. CDR3 nucleotide sequence: TGTGCCACGTCATTAGCGGGGGCGAACACCGGGGAGCTGTTTTTT. Protein: CATSLAGANTGELFF.

This chain joins TRBV11-2 and TRBJ1-2; D possibly corresponds to TRBD1 (6 bases). Trimming shortened V by 7 bases and J by 5 bases, and 17 bases separated the two germline ends. This CDR3 is built from 14 residues. Germline CDR1 and CDR2: SGHAT and FQNNGV. The CDR3 DNA reads as TGTGCCAGCACCTCCGGGGGGGCCGGATATGGCTACACCTTC. It is translated as CASTSGGAGYGYTF.

The count of this clone is one. This rearrangement joins TRBV19 to TRBJ1-2; 8 nucleotides match TRBD1. V lost 4 bases to trimming and J lost 7 bases; unmatched junction nucleotides: 5. Germline-derived CDR1 and CDR2 are LNHDA and SQIVND (reference sequence). The CDR3 has 13 amino acids. The CDR3 loop is CASSTSGQGGYTF. In DNA form, the CDR3 reads TGTGCCAGTAGTACTTCCGGACAGGGTGGCTACACCTTC.

Only one count was recorded for this clone. V is TRBV12-3 or TRBV12-4 and J is TRBJ1-2; D perhaps matches TRBD1 (5 bases). With 11 bases removed from V and 4 bases from J, the gap between germline ends came to 11 bases. There are 11 residues in the CDR3. The CDR3 bases are TGTGCCCGCATGGGGGGCTATGGCTACACCTTC. This sequence encodes CARMGGYGYTF.

The V gene is TRBV6-2 or TRBV6-3, the J gene TRBJ2-2; possible D gene TRBD1, 6 bases. This CDR3 region has 15 residues. Germline V lookup: CDR1 MNHEY, CDR2 SVGEGT. V was cut by 2 bases and J by 6 bases, with 13 bases left in between. CDR3 DNA: TGTGCCAGCAGTTACAGGCTTGAGGGGGCCGGGGAGCTGTTTTTT. This sequence encodes CASSYRLEGAGELFF.

The rearrangement links TRBV4-1 to TRBJ1-5; D ambiguous. This CDR3 comprises 14 residues. Deletions cut 1 base from V and 5 bases from J, with 9 bases between. Germline V gene data show CDR1 as MGHRA and CDR2 as YSYEKL. Here the CDR3 reads CASSQVPDYQPQHF. The CDR3 DNA reads TGCGCCAGCAGCCAAGTCCCAGACTATCAGCCCCAGCATTTT.

J is TRBJ2-7 and V is TRBV27; 8 bases map to TRBD2. CDR3 length: 15 amino acids. From germline, CDR1 is MNHEY and CDR2 SMNVEV (reference sequence). Unmatched junction bases numbered 5, after V lost 0 bases and J lost 4 bases. The CDR3 DNA reads TGTGCCAGCAGTTTATCACGGGGGGGGTGGTACGAGCAGTACTTC. As protein: CASSLSRGGWYEQYF.

This chain connects TRBV5-4 to TRBJ1-6; D unresolved. Germline V gene lookup returns CDR1 SGHNT and CDR2 YYREEE (reference sequence). V was cut by 4 bases and J by 13 bases, with 12 bases left in between. The CDR3 runs 12 residues. This CDR3 is CASSPLNRPLHF. The DNA of the CDR3 is TGTGCCAGCAGCCCCCTTAATCGGCCCCTCCACTTT.

The sample holds one count of this clone. The J gene is TRBJ1-3, the V gene TRBV9; D is unclear. V was trimmed by 0 bases and J by 0 bases, leaving 7 bases between them. Germline V gene data show CDR1 as SGDLS and CDR2 as YYNGEE. This CDR3 contains 15 residues. This chain's CDR3 is CASSVGTASGNTIYF. The CDR3, as DNA: TGTGCCAGCAGCGTAGGAACAGCCTCTGGAAACACCATATATTTT.